Listed here are 2 T cell receptor beta chains from one sample, sequenced in a study of a mutant IDH1 vaccine in newly diagnosed glioma. The time point is: week 5, during vaccination. A single vaccine dose contained 300 ug of mutant IDH1 20-mer peptide, and topical imiquimod was used with it. These receptors have no identified antigens. Profiling relied on immunoSEQ multiplex PCR, and the TCRdb table lists in-frame clones only, not all of them. The top ten clones hold approximately 2.9% of a sample with about 40,000 clones, approximately 91% of them seen once. The source was PBMCs, collected from a glioma patient whose treatment included an IDH1 peptide vaccine. Receptors were obtained from a man over 45 with glioma.

This chain connects TRBV29-1 to TRBJ2-7; TRBD1 aligns across 8 bases. From germline, CDR1 is SQVTM and CDR2 ANQGSEA. After removal of 7 bases from V and 5 bases from J, the junction contained 10 bases not matched to a gene. The CDR3 is 13 amino acids. CDR3 in DNA: TGCAGCGCTGTACAGGGGGGAGGCAACGAGCAGTACTTC. This encodes CSAVQGGGNEQYF.

In this sample, this clone turned up once. The chain uses TRBV7-9 and TRBJ2-7, with D hard to call. Germline V lookup: CDR1 SEHNR, CDR2 FQNEAQ (reference sequence). This CDR3 has 12 residues. Between the trimmed V and J ends, which lost 6 bases and 5 bases, there was a span of 11 bases. CDR3 sequence: CASSILSNEQYF. The DNA for the CDR3 is TGTGCCAGCAGTATCTTAAGCAACGAGCAGTACTTC.